This paragraph covers one TCR beta chain sequence. Its antigen is not known. The data were produced by immunoSEQ multiplex PCR, yet TCRdb's version contains in-frame clones alone and is incomplete. Here the sample spans 90,000 to 100,000 clones, 87% being singletons. This specimen comes from a study of cytomegalovirus exposure and HLA in healthy donors. CDR1 MNHEY and CDR2 SMNVEV come from the germline V gene (reference sequence). V was shortened by 2 bases and J by 2 bases, with 6 bases between the two germline ends. This CDR3 has 13 amino acids. Regarding the study as a whole: The CMV antigen specificity of a few CMV-associated chains was confirmed through in vitro analysis. About 180 TCR beta chains were listed as cytomegalovirus-associated.

This TCR was recovered from a woman aged 25 to 39 in good health and CMV-seronegative. Specimen: PBMCs. The genes are TRBV27 and TRBJ1-1; unclear D gene. CDR3 region: CASSLGLNTEAFF. CDR3 sequence (DNA): TGTGCCAGCAGTTTAGGCCTTAACACTGAAGCTTTCTTT.